This TCR beta chain was sequenced for a study of T cells in Graves' hyperthyroidism and ophthalmopathy. The germline CDR1 and CDR2 sequences are SGHAT and FQNNGV. The V end was cut by 4 bases, the J end by 3 bases, with 10 bases between. This CDR3 has 13 amino acids. Exclusion of patients followed from uncontrolled infection, other autoimmune disease, pregnancy or lactation. Findings and caveats of the study: Most clonotypes expanded in the thyroid (above 0.001) were also present in blood.

The table lists this clonotype with many counts. The antigen is not known. Researchers took RNA transcripts and amplified the TCR beta CDR3 regions from them. Primed by the HTBI set, a first-round RT-PCR was run on the TCR CDR3. TCRdb reprocessed the multiplex PCR reads via MiXCR and lists one record per CDR3 protein. The data contain under 400,000 distinct CDR3 sequences, roughly 25% of them singletons. The receptor was isolated from a man between 50 and 59 years old with Graves' hyperthyroidism. V gene TRBV11-2 combines with J gene TRBJ2-7; D ambiguous. Sequenced: blood. The chain's CDR3 is CASSSQLFYEQYF. In DNA form, the CDR3 reads TGTGCCAGCAGCTCCCAACTCTTCTACGAGCAGTACTTC.